The 18 T cell receptor beta chains below were found in one sample sequenced in a study of cytomegalovirus exposure and HLA in healthy donors. Only in-frame clones appear in the TCRdb table, and some are missing; sequencing was by immunoSEQ multiplex PCR. This sample has some 140,000 clones, with roughly nine tenths found just once. What was sequenced was PBMCs. The receptors shown here come from a man aged 18 to 35 in good health and CMV-seronegative.

This chain connects TRBV23-1 to TRBJ2-7, with 9 nucleotides matching TRBD2. Being an ORF, TRBV23-1 has a function that is uncertain. Trimming at V came to 3 bases and at J to 5 bases, leaving 11 bases not matched to a gene. The CDR3 spans 16 residues. The CDR3 region has the DNA TGCGCCAGCAGTCATATGCGGGAGGGCCCTTTTAACGAGCAGTACTTC. It yields the protein CASSHMREGPFNEQYF.

The chain employs TRBV10-2 and TRBJ2-1; 7 bases match TRBD1. With V trimmed by 10 bases and J by 6 bases, 15 bases remained unmatched. The CDR3 consists of 15 residues. Germline loops: CDR1 WSHSY, CDR2 SAAADI. CDR3 sequence reads: CATTTRTGVSNEQFF. The CDR3 DNA sequence: TGCGCCACCACGACCAGGACAGGTGTCTCCAATGAGCAGTTCTTC.

V gene TRBV27 combines with J gene TRBJ2-1; TRBD2 aligns across 7 bases. CDR1 is MNHEY, CDR2 SMNVEV, per germline (reference sequence). The CDR3 is 17 amino acids. V trimming: 0 bases; J trimming: 7 bases; junction bases outside the gene matches: 12. This CDR3 is CASSLSTGTTHMNEQFF. CDR3 DNA: TGTGCCAGCAGTTTATCGACGGGGACTACCCATATGAATGAGCAGTTCTTC.

J is TRBJ2-1 and V is TRBV7-2; D is perhaps TRBD2 (5 bases). There are 15 residues in the CDR3. The V gene's germline CDR1 is SGHTA and CDR2 FQGNSA. V was cut by 3 bases and J by 4 bases, with 13 bases left in between. The CDR3 region is CASSFEWAGYNEQFF. The CDR3 nucleotides are TGTGCCAGCAGCTTCGAGTGGGCGGGTTACAATGAGCAGTTCTTC.

V and J are TRBV27 and TRBJ1-2, with 10 bases aligning to TRBD1. From germline, CDR1 is MNHEY and CDR2 SMNVEV (reference sequence). V was pared by 5 bases and J by 6 bases, with 6 bases of the junction left unmatched. This CDR3 contains 14 residues. Written as DNA, the CDR3 is TGTGCCAGCAGTCCCCGACAGGGGGCGCATGGCTACACCTTC. It yields the protein CASSPRQGAHGYTF.

The chain joins TRBV12-5 to TRBJ2-1; 10 bases are a match to TRBD2. The CDR3 is 17 amino acids. V shed 2 bases, J shed 5 bases, and the junction held 9 bases outside the gene matches. Germline V CDR1 and CDR2: LGHNT, FRNRAP. This CDR3 reads CASGLIEGTSANNEQFF. The DNA for the CDR3 is TGTGCTAGTGGTTTGATTGAAGGGACTAGCGCTAACAATGAGCAGTTCTTC.

This clone was observed a handful of times. This chain uses TRBV6-1 with TRBJ1-4, with TRBD1 matching 11 bases. The V segment lost 3 bases and the J segment 7 bases; nucleotides outside the gene matches: 7. The CDR3 is made up of 16 amino acids. CDR1 is MNHNS, CDR2 SASEGT, per germline. As DNA, the CDR3 is TGTGCCAGCAGTGATGCGGTCGGGACAGGGGGTGAAAAACTGTTTTTT. It specifies CASSDAVGTGGEKLFF.

As for this clone: The same CDR3 can be traced to other DNA sequences in this sample. The V and J genes are TRBV28 and TRBJ1-1; no firm D call. Germline CDR1 and CDR2: MDHEN and SYDVKM. The CDR3 loop spans 12 amino acids. Trimming took 2 bases from V and 4 from J, leaving 5 bases between them. The CDR3: CASSLGSTEAFF. The CDR3 coding sequence is TGTGCCAGCAGTTTAGGGAGCACTGAAGCTTTCTTT.

The chain combines TRBV6-1 with TRBJ1-2; perhaps TRBD1 as D (6 bases). The CDR3 contains 13 residues. CDR1 MNHNS and CDR2 SASEGT come from the germline V gene. With 6 bases removed from V and 6 bases from J, the gap between germline ends came to 14 bases. Here the CDR3 DNA reads TGTGCCAGCAGCCCGATGACAGGAGATGGCTACACCTTC. It encodes CASSPMTGDGYTF.

This sequence joins TRBV27 and TRBJ2-3, with TRBD2 matching over 11 bases. Trimming cost V 6 bases and J 6 bases; bases outside gene matches: 11. The germline CDR1 and CDR2 sequences are MNHEY and SMNVEV (reference sequence). This CDR3 comprises 16 residues. The CDR3 bases are TGTGCCAGCAGCCCAATAGCGGGAGGGGGGTTTGATACGCAGTATTTT. Protein sequence: CASSPIAGGGFDTQYF.

V gene TRBV5-4 combines with J gene TRBJ1-1; 7 positions agree with TRBD1. After removal of 0 bases from V and 4 bases from J, the junction contained 3 bases not matched to a gene. The length of the CDR3 is 14 residues. Germline assignment: CDR1 SGHNT and CDR2 YYREEE (reference sequence). CDR3 loop: CASSLGQGATEAFF. The CDR3 DNA sequence: TGTGCCAGCAGCTTGGGACAGGGAGCCACTGAAGCTTTCTTT.

This chain links TRBV14 with TRBJ2-1; no reliable D call. The V end lost 4 bases, the J end lost 10 bases, and 17 bases lay between the germline ends. Germline V gene data show CDR1 as SGHDN and CDR2 as FVKESK. The CDR3 covers 14 residues. CDR3 loop: CASSPPRNYQEQFF. CDR3 DNA: TGTGCCAGCAGCCCCCCCCGGAACTATCAAGAGCAGTTCTTC.

This clone was observed a single time. The V call is TRBV7-9, the J call TRBJ1-4; the D is unclear. The germline V gene has CDR1 SEHNR and CDR2 FQNEAQ (reference sequence). V shed 6 bases and J shed 2 bases, with 13 bases lying between them. The CDR3 is 15 residues long. CDR3 sequence reads: CASSRPGFTNEKLFF. In DNA form, the CDR3 reads TGTGCCAGCAGTCGCCCGGGGTTTACTAATGAAAAACTGTTTTTT. Full variable domain (rest looked up from reference TRBV7-9 and TRBJ1-4): DTGVSQNPRHKITKRGQNVTFRCDPISEHNRLYWYRQTLGQGPEFLTYFQNEAQLEKSRLLSDRFSAERPKGSFSTLEIQRTEQGDSAMYLCASSRPGFTNEKLFFGSGTQLSVL.

This chain uses TRBV4-3 with TRBJ1-1; 8 nucleotides line up with TRBD1. Looked up from germline, CDR1 is LGHNA and CDR2 is YSLEER. The ends lost 2 bases at V and 1 base at J; junction bases unmatched: 6. This CDR3 spans 16 amino acids. CDR3 in DNA: TGCGCCAGCAGCCAAAACCCCCAGGGGGCGAACACTGAAGCTTTCTTT. Translated: CASSQNPQGANTEAFF.

V is TRBV18 and J is TRBJ1-1; TRBD1 aligns across 7 bases. Trimming at V came to 5 bases and at J to 1 base, leaving 4 bases not matched to a gene. Germline loops: CDR1 KGHSH, CDR2 LQKENI. CDR3 length: 14 amino acids. The CDR3 DNA reads as TGTGCCAGCTCAGGGGGACAGCCGAACACTGAAGCTTTCTTT. Its translation: CASSGGQPNTEAFF.

J is TRBJ2-5 and V is TRBV9, with 12 bases identical to TRBD2. Trimming cost V 3 bases and J 3 bases; bases outside gene matches: 3. The CDR3 contains 15 residues. From germline, CDR1 is SGDLS and CDR2 YYNGEE. The CDR3: CASSDRLAGEETQYF. The CDR3 coding sequence is TGTGCCAGCAGCGATAGACTAGCGGGAGAAGAGACCCAGTACTTC.

The CDR3: CASIPLGGDTTDTQYF. CDR3 in DNA: TGCGCCAGCATTCCACTGGGCGGGGATACCACAGATACGCAGTATTTT. The V and J genes are TRBV10-2 and TRBJ2-3; D is possibly TRBD2 (6 bases). Germline values: CDR1 WSHSY, CDR2 SAAADI. CDR3 size: 16 residues. V shed 7 bases and J shed 2 bases, with 19 bases lying between them.

The chain couples TRBV5-4 to TRBJ2-3; 9 positions agree with TRBD2. The CDR3 sequence is 16 residues long. Trimming took 1 base from V and 0 from J; bases not matched to a gene: 3. Germline V CDR1 and CDR2: SGHNT, YYREEE (reference sequence). CDR3 coding DNA: TGTGCCAGCAGCTTGCTGACTAGCGGAAGCACAGATACGCAGTATTTT. The encoded protein is CASSLLTSGSTDTQYF.